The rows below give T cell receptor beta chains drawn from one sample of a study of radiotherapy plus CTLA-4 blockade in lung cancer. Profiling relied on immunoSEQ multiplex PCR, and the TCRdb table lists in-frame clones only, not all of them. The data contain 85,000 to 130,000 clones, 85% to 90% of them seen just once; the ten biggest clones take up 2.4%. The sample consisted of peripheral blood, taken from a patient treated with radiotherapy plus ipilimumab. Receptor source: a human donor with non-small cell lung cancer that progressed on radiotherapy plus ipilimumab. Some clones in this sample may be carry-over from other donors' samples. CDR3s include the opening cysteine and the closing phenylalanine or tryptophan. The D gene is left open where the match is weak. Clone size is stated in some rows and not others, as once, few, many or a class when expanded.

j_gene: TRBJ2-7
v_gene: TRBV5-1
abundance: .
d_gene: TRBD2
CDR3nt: TGCGCCAGCAGCTTGGTTAGTAGCGGGGGGTTATACGAGCAGTACTTC
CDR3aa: CASSLVSSGGLYEQYF

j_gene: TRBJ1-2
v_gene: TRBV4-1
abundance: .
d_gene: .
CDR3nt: TGCGCCAGCAGCCAAGATCTCAAAGGGTATGGCTACACCTTC
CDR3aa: CASSQDLKGYGYTF

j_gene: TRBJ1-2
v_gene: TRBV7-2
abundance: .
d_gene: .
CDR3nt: TGTGCCAGCAGCCCGGGGGCACAAGGAGCTAACTATGGCTACACCTTC
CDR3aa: CASSPGAQGANYGYTF

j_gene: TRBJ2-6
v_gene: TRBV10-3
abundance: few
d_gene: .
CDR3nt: TGTGCCATCAGTGCGCACAGCCGCTCTGGGGCCAACGTCCTGACTTTC
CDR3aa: CAISAHSRSGANVLTF

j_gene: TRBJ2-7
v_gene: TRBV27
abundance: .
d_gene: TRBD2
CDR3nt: TGTGCCAGCAGTTTAATACCTAGCGGGGGAACCTACGAGCAGTACTTC
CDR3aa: CASSLIPSGGTYEQYF

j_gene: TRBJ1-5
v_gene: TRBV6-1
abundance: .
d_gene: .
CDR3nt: TGTGCCAGCACCGGACACCTCAATCAGCCCCAGCATTTT
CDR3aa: CASTGHLNQPQHF

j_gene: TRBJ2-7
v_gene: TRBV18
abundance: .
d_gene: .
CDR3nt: TGTGCCAGCTCACCTGGCGGGGACCTCTCCTACGAGCAGTACTTC
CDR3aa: CASSPGGDLSYEQYF

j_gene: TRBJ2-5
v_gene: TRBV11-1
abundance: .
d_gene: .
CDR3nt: TGTGCCAGCAGCAGCGGACACGGGGTCCAAGAGACCCAGTACTTC
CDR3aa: CASSSGHGVQETQYF

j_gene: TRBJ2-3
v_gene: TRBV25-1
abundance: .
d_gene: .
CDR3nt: TGTGCCAGCAGTGACTATAGCAAACCAGATACGCAGTATTTT
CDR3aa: CASSDYSKPDTQYF

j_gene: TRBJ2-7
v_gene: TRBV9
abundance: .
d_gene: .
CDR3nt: TGTGCCAGCAGCTCCCGGCTGGGTGAGCAGTACTTC
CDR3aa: CASSSRLGEQYF

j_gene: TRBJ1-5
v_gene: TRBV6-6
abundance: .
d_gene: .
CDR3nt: TGTGCCAGCAGTTACTCCGGGGGTGGTCAGCCCCAGCATTTT
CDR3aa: CASSYSGGGQPQHF

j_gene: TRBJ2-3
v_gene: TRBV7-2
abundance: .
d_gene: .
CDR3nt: TGTGCCAGCAGCCCCGGGGGAAGCACAGATACGCAGTATTTT
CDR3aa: CASSPGGSTDTQYF

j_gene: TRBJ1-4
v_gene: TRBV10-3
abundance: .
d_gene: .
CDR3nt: TGTGCCATCAGAGGGGGTCTTAATGAAAAACTGTTTTTT
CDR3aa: CAIRGGLNEKLFF

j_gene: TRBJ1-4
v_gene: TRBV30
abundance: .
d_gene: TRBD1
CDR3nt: TGTGCCTGGAATCACAGGGGGGGTAATGAAATACTGTTTTTT
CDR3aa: CAWNHRGGNEILFF

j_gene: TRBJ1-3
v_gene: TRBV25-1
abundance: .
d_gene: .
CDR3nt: TGTGCCAGCAGTTCCATAGGAAACACCATATATTTT
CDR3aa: CASSSIGNTIYF

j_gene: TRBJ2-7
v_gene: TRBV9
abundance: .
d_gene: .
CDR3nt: TGTGCCAGCAGCCAGGACTTTCGAGAGAAATACTTC
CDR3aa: CASSQDFREKYF

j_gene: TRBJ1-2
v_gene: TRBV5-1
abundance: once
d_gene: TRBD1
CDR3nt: TGCGCCAGCAGCTCGTCAGGGGGTTGGTATGGCTACACCTTC
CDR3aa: CASSSSGGWYGYTF

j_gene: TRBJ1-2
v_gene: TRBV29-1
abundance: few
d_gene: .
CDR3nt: TGCAGCGTTGAAAGACCGGACTATGGCTACACCTTC
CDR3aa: CSVERPDYGYTF

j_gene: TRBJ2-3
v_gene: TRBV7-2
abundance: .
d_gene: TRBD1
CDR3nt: TGTGCCAGCAGCTTAGCCTACTCGGGACAGGGATTTAGCACAGATACGCAGTATTTT
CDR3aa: CASSLAYSGQGFSTDTQYF

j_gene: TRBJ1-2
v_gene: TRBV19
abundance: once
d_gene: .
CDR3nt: TGTGCCAGTAGGGGACAATTTGGCTACACCTTC
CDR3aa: CASRGQFGYTF

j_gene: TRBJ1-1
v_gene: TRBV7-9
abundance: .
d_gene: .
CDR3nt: TGTGCCAGCAGCTCATGGGTGGGGCGGGGAGAAGCTTTCTTT
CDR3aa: CASSSWVGRGEAFF

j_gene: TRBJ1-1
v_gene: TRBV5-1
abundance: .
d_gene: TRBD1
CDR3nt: TGCGCCAGCAGCTATGATGGGACAGGTCATGAAGCTTTCTTT
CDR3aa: CASSYDGTGHEAFF

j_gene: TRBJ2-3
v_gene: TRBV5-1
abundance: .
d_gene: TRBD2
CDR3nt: TGCGCCAGCAGCTTGTACAGCGGGGGGTACACAGATACGCAGTATTTT
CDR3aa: CASSLYSGGYTDTQYF

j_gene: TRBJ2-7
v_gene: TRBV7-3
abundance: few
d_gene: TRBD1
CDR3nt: TGTGCCAGCAGCTCGCGACGACAGGGCCTCCTTAACGAGCAGTACTTC
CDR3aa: CASSSRRQGLLNEQYF

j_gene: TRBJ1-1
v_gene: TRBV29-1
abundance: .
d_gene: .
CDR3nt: TGCAGCGTTAGACCCCAGGGAGAAGCTTTCTTT
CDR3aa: CSVRPQGEAFF

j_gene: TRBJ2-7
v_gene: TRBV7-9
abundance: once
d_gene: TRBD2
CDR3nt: TGTGCCAGCAGCTCCAGCGGGGGGAGCTCCTACGAGCAGTACTTC
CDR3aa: CASSSSGGSSYEQYF